Reported below is one TCR beta chain. Its antigen is still unknown. Using immunoSEQ multiplex PCR, the repertoire was profiled, and TCRdb retains in-frame clones only, with some absent. The sample includes thousands of clones, 83% of them seen just once. This specimen belongs to a study of immune evolution from preneoplasia to lung adenocarcinoma. Study results and limitations: Top clone share appeared to fall from AAH through AIS, MIA, adenocarcinoma. Normal lung had highest clonality; later lesions appeared denser, more diverse.

Germline V gene lookup returns CDR1 MNHNS and CDR2 SASEGT. V lost 6 bases and J 8 bases, leaving 13 bases between the germline ends. The CDR3 loop spans 12 amino acids. This TCR was recovered from a person aged 70 to 85 with lung adenocarcinoma. The chain combines TRBV6-1 with TRBJ1-2; no definite D call. The sample was FFPE adjacent normal lung tissue. CDR3 sequence (DNA): TGTGCCAGCAGGGACCCCTCGAGGGGCTACACCTTC. The encoded protein is CASRDPSRGYTF.